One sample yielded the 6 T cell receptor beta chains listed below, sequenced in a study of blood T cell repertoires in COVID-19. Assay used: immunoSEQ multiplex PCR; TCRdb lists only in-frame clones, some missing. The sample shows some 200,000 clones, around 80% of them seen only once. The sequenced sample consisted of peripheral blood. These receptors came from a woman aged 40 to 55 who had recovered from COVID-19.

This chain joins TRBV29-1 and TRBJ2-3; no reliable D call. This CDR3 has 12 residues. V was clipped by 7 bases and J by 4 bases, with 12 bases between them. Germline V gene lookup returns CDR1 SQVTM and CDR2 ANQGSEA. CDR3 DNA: TGCAGCGCCAGGATCCCTGCAGATACGCAGTATTTT. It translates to CSARIPADTQYF.

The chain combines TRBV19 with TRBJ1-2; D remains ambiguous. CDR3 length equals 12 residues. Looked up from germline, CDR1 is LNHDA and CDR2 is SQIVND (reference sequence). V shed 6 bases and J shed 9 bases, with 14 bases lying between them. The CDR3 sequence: CASRGLRERYTF. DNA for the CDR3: TGTGCCAGTAGGGGATTGAGGGAGCGCTACACCTTC.

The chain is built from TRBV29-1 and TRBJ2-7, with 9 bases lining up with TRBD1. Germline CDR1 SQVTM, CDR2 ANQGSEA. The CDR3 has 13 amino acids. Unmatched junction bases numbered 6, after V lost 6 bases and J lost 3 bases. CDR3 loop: CSVPGQGDYEQYF. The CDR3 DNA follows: TGCAGCGTACCGGGACAGGGTGACTACGAGCAGTACTTC.

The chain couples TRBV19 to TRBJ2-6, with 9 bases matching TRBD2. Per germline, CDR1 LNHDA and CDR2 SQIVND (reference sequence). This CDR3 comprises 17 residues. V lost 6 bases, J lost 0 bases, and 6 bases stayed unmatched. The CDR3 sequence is CASRLAGSSSGANVLTF. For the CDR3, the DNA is TGTGCCAGTAGGCTAGCGGGGTCCTCCTCTGGGGCCAACGTCCTGACTTTC.

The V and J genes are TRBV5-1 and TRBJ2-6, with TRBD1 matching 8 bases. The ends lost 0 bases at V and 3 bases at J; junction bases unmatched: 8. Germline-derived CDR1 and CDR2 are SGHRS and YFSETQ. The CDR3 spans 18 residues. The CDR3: CASSLAGQGASGANVLTF. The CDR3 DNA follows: TGCGCCAGCAGCTTGGCCGGGCAGGGGGCAAGTGGGGCCAACGTCCTGACTTTC. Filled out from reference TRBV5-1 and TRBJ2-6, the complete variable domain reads KAGVTQTPRYLIKTRGQQVTLSCSPISGHRSVSWYQQTPGQGLQFLFEYFSETQRNKGNFPGRFSGRQFSNSRSEMNVSTLELGDSALYLCASSLAGQGASGANVLTFGAGSRLTVL.

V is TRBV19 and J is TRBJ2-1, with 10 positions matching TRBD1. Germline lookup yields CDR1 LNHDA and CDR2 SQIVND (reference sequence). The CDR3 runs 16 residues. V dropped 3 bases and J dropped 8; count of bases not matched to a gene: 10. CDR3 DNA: TGTGCCAGTAGTATCCACCGGACAGGGGGAAGAGATGAGCAGTTCTTC. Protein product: CASSIHRTGGRDEQFF.